These 20 T cell receptor beta chains were all obtained from the same sample, sequenced in a study of T cell responses to AZD1222 COVID-19 vaccine. Generated by immunoSEQ multiplex PCR, the TCRdb table keeps only in-frame clones and is missing some. The sample lists 120,000 to 150,000 clones, 90% to 95% occurring once. This sample comprised peripheral blood, obtained 28 days after the second AZD1222 dose. Receptors originate from an adult who received the AZD1222 COVID-19 vaccine.

The chain links TRBV3-1 (or the pseudogene TRBV3-2) to TRBJ2-7; TRBD2 matches 9 bases. CDR1 and CDR2 (germline): LGHDT, YNNKEL (reference sequence). With V trimmed by 5 bases and J by 0 bases, 5 bases remained unmatched. This CDR3 contains 15 residues. The CDR3 coding sequence is TGTGCCAGCAGCTTCTCTAGCGGGATCTCCTACGAGCAGTACTTC. Amino acid sequence: CASSFSSGISYEQYF.

The chain has TRBV2 and TRBJ2-7; D is uncertain. V was cut by 7 bases and J by 6 bases, with 28 bases left in between. CDR3 length: 17 amino acids. Germline lookup yields CDR1 SNHLY and CDR2 FYNNEI. CDR3 sequence: CASNKWVRSDRVGEQYF. As DNA, the CDR3 is TGTGCCAGCAATAAATGGGTTCGTTCAGATCGTGTTGGCGAGCAGTACTTC.

This sequence joins TRBV3-1 (or the pseudogene TRBV3-2) and TRBJ1-1, with D unclear. Germline V lookup: CDR1 LGHDT, CDR2 YNNKEL (reference sequence). V was trimmed by 0 bases and J by 14 bases, leaving 19 bases between them. There are 14 residues in the CDR3. As DNA, the CDR3 is TGTGCCAGCAGCCAAGACTCGCTTTCTTCGCGAGGATTCTTT. Amino acid sequence: CASSQDSLSSRGFF.

Only one count was recorded for this clone. V usage is TRBV27 and J usage is TRBJ1-2; 7 nucleotides match TRBD1. V shed 6 bases and J 7 bases; nucleotides not matched to a gene: 8. Per the germline V gene, CDR1 is MNHEY and CDR2 is SMNVEV (reference sequence). There are 13 residues in the CDR3. This CDR3 reads CASSRQGSGGYTF. In DNA form, the CDR3 reads TGTGCCAGCAGCAGACAGGGCTCTGGTGGCTACACCTTC.

The chain is built from TRBV18 and TRBJ2-7; possible D gene TRBD2, 5 bases. CDR3 length: 12 residues. Germline loops: CDR1 KGHSH, CDR2 LQKENI. Trimming left V 3 bases short and J 5 bases short, with 8 bases between. The CDR3 region is CASSPPGDEQYF. The CDR3 coding sequence is TGTGCCAGCTCACCCCCCGGGGACGAGCAGTACTTC.

J is TRBJ1-2 and V is TRBV29-1, with D perhaps TRBD1 (6 bases). With 3 bases removed from V and 3 bases from J, the gap between germline ends came to 11 bases. The CDR3 covers 13 residues. Looked up from germline, CDR1 is SQVTM and CDR2 is ANQGSEA. The CDR3 nucleotides are TGCAGCGTTGAGGGACAACCAGACTATGGCTACACCTTC. Protein product: CSVEGQPDYGYTF. Full variable domain (missing parts from reference TRBV29-1 and TRBJ1-2): SAVISQKPSRDICQRGTSLTIQCQVDSQVTMMFWYRQQPGQSLTLIATANQGSEATYESGFVIDKFPISRPNLTFSTLTVSNMSPEDSSIYLCSVEGQPDYGYTFGSGTRLTVV.

The chain couples TRBV6-5 to TRBJ1-5; maybe TRBD1 (5 bases). CDR3 length: 14 amino acids. V was cut by 8 bases and J by 7 bases, with 18 bases left in between. The germline V gene has CDR1 MNHEY and CDR2 SVGAGI. For the CDR3, the DNA is TGTGCCAGCCTCGGGGGTGCTCCTGGACAGCCCCAGCATTTT. This translates into CASLGGAPGQPQHF.

In its sample, this clone was seen once. The rearrangement joins TRBV19 to TRBJ1-5; no reliable D call. Germline CDR1 is LNHDA and CDR2 is SQIVND (reference sequence). This CDR3 is built from 15 residues. Trimming took off 3 bases at V and 7 bases at J, with 16 bases between the two ends. This CDR3 reads CASSIPGRIGQPQHF. The CDR3 DNA sequence: TGTGCCAGTAGTATTCCTGGACGGATCGGCCAGCCCCAGCATTTT.

The V gene is TRBV5-1, the J gene TRBJ2-2; D remains ambiguous. Trimming removed 0 bases from V and 1 base from J, with 7 bases in between. CDR3 length: 15 amino acids. Per the germline V gene, CDR1 is SGHRS and CDR2 is YFSETQ. The CDR3 DNA reads as TGCGCCAGCAGCTTGGGACTGAGGAACACCGGGGAGCTGTTTTTT. This encodes CASSLGLRNTGELFF.

This chain uses TRBV6-2 or TRBV6-3 with TRBJ1-5, with 8 bases matching TRBD1. From germline, CDR1 is MNHEY and CDR2 SVGEGT. This CDR3 has 15 residues. The ends lost 6 bases at V and 2 bases at J; junction bases unmatched: 6. CDR3: CASSNTGGRNQPQHF. The CDR3 nucleotides read TGTGCCAGCAGCAATACAGGGGGGCGCAATCAGCCCCAGCATTTT.

This chain uses TRBV9 with TRBJ2-7, with 7 bases that match TRBD2. V dropped 0 bases and J dropped 0; count of bases not matched to a gene: 12. CDR1 and CDR2 from the germline V gene are SGDLS and YYNGEE. The CDR3 runs to 18 residues. The CDR3 DNA follows: TGTGCCAGCAGCGTAGGGTTGAGTCGGCGGGAGAGCTCCTACGAGCAGTACTTC. This encodes CASSVGLSRRESSYEQYF.

CDR3 nucleotides: TGTGCCAGCAGTAGCGGAACTTCCTACGAGCAGTACTTC. Translation gives CASSSGTSYEQYF. The V call is TRBV7-9, the J call TRBJ2-7; tentative D call: TRBD2 (6 bases). Trimming took off 6 bases at V and 1 base at J, with 10 bases between the two ends. This CDR3 is 13 amino acids long. Germline V gene sequence: CDR1 SEHNR, CDR2 FQNEAQ (reference sequence).

This chain connects TRBV10-3 to TRBJ1-1; no definite D call. The CDR3 extends over 16 amino acids. The V end was cut by 0 bases, the J end by 1 base, with 12 bases between. CDR1 and CDR2 (germline): ENHRY, SYGVKD. The CDR3 reads CAISESTGLTNTEAFF. The CDR3 bases are TGTGCCATCAGTGAGTCGACTGGACTTACGAACACTGAAGCTTTCTTT.

The gene calls are TRBV6-5 and TRBJ1-3; 8 bases are shared with TRBD1. The CDR3 covers 14 residues. Germline assignment: CDR1 MNHEY and CDR2 SVGAGI. V was clipped by 5 bases and J by 8 bases; unmatched bases: 8. CDR3 loop: CASSRAGQEYTIYF. DNA of the CDR3: TGTGCCAGCAGTCGCGCGGGACAGGAATACACCATATATTTT.

The chain is built from TRBV5-1 and TRBJ2-7; possibly TRBD2 for D (6 bases). CDR1 and CDR2 from the germline V gene are SGHRS and YFSETQ. The CDR3 contains 14 residues. V shed 7 bases and J shed 1 base, with 15 bases lying between them. Here the CDR3 DNA reads TGCGCCAGCGGCCGGGACTCTTCTTCCTACGAGCAGTACTTC. This gives the protein CASGRDSSSYEQYF.

The J gene is TRBJ2-7, the V gene TRBV5-5; 8 bases are a match to TRBD2. This CDR3 is built from 14 residues. The germline CDR1 and CDR2 sequences are SGHKS and YYEKEE (reference sequence). The V gene end was trimmed by 1 base and the J gene end by 2 bases; junction bases not matched to a gene: 2. The CDR3 sequence: CASSLTSGTYEQYF. CDR3 in DNA: TGTGCCAGCAGCTTGACTAGCGGAACCTACGAGCAGTACTTC.

V and J are TRBV5-1 and TRBJ1-5; D ambiguous. V was pared by 0 bases and J by 3 bases, with 10 bases between. Germline CDR1 and CDR2: SGHRS and YFSETQ. CDR3 length equals 15 residues. Written as DNA, the CDR3 is TGCGCCAGCAGCTTGGCGGGGATGGACAATCAGCCCCAGCATTTT. Translation gives CASSLAGMDNQPQHF.

This chain connects TRBV19 to TRBJ1-4; no clear D gene. The ends were cut back, 3 bases at V and 8 bases at J, with 7 bases in the middle. The V gene's germline CDR1 is LNHDA and CDR2 SQIVND (reference sequence). The CDR3 extends over 12 amino acids. The CDR3 region has the DNA TGTGCCAGTAGTATGTTGGGGGAAAAACTGTTTTTT. Its translation is CASSMLGEKLFF.

This rearrangement joins TRBV7-8 to TRBJ2-5; 9 bases agree with TRBD1. The ends lost 6 bases at V and 4 bases at J; junction bases unmatched: 6. The CDR3 runs 14 residues. Germline values: CDR1 SGHVS, CDR2 FQNEAQ. As DNA, the CDR3 is TGTGCCAGCAGTCCCCGGACAGGGGCAGAGACCCAGTACTTC. Its translation is CASSPRTGAETQYF.

J is TRBJ1-2 and V is TRBV9; 9 nucleotides align to TRBD1. J was trimmed by 8 bases and V by 4 bases; bases with no gene match: 9. The CDR3 is 14 amino acids. CDR1 is SGDLS and CDR2 is YYNGEE in the germline V gene. CDR3 loop: CASSKGTGTGGYTF. The DNA of the CDR3 is TGTGCCAGCAGCAAAGGGACAGGGACGGGCGGCTACACCTTC.